The 17 T cell receptor beta chains in this list originate from one sample, sequenced in a study of T-cell memory formation after mild COVID-19. TCRdb processed the 5' RACE reads anew with MiXCR; each CDR3 protein has one entry. The table includes around 110,000 distinct CDR3 sequences, over 13% detected once. The sequencing input was PBMCs or a T cell subset sorted from them (not recorded which). The receptor set was obtained from a young man who had mild COVID-19 (a few samples of this study predate the infection). Cell type and time point are not known.

This clonotype was seen a few times. CDR3 coding DNA: TGTGCCAGCAGCTTAAGCTCAGGCCCTAACTATGGCTACACCTTC. Its protein product is CASSLSSGPNYGYTF. The chain uses TRBV7-9 and TRBJ1-2; unclear D gene. V gave up 2 bases and J gave up 0 bases, with 10 bases separating them. Germline-derived CDR1 and CDR2 are SEHNR and FQNEAQ (reference sequence). The CDR3 spans 15 residues.

This rearrangement joins TRBV9 to TRBJ2-4; D could derive from TRBD1 or TRBD2 (6 bases each). Trimming pared 0 bases from V and 8 bases from J, leaving 21 bases between. The CDR3 sequence is 17 residues long. Looked up from germline, CDR1 is SGDLS and CDR2 is YYNGEE. The CDR3 bases are TGTGCCAGCAGCGTAGGAGGGGGGAGAGCTGTTACAGACATTCAGTACTTC. This sequence encodes CASSVGGGRAVTDIQYF.

This clonotype was counted only a few times. The chain carries TRBV7-8 and TRBJ1-5, with D tentatively TRBD1 (6 bases). Germline V lookup: CDR1 SGHVS, CDR2 FQNEAQ. V lost 1 base to trimming and J lost 9 bases, with 19 bases between them. The CDR3 spans 16 residues. Written as DNA, the CDR3 is TGTGCCAGCAGCTTAGGGACCCTTGGACAGATCGCGCCCCAGCATTTT. Translating gives CASSLGTLGQIAPQHF.

This clonotype was picked up many times. The gene calls are TRBV6-2 or TRBV6-3 and TRBJ2-1; D not certain. The CDR3 contains 16 residues. CDR1 is MNHEY, CDR2 SVGEGT, per germline. V was clipped by 3 bases and J by 4 bases, with 16 bases between them. CDR3 loop: CASSYRLPTIYNEQFF. CDR3 DNA sequence: TGTGCCAGCAGTTATCGGCTACCGACCATATACAATGAGCAGTTCTTC.

V and J are TRBV6-5 and TRBJ1-1; possible D gene TRBD1, 5 bases. V was pared by 4 bases and J by 7 bases, with 10 bases between. Germline V CDR1 and CDR2: MNHEY, SVGAGI. This CDR3 has 12 amino acids. The CDR3, as DNA: TGTGCCAGCAGTTCGGGACCGTTTGAAGCTTTCTTT. It codes for CASSSGPFEAFF.

The chain carries TRBV5-5 and TRBJ1-5; D gene unclear. V lost 0 bases and J lost 2, with 9 bases in between. Germline V gene data show CDR1 as SGHKS and CDR2 as YYEKEE (reference sequence). This CDR3 is built from 15 residues. CDR3 bases: TGTGCCAGCAGCTTGGTCACCGGCGGCAATCAGCCCCAGCATTTT. This codes for CASSLVTGGNQPQHF.

In nucleotides, the CDR3 is TGCGCCAGCAGCTTGGTGGGAGGGCACCTTGAAGCTTTCTTT. It is translated as CASSLVGGHLEAFF. The genes are TRBV5-1 and TRBJ1-1; D unclear. The germline gives CDR1 SGHRS, CDR2 YFSETQ. The length of the CDR3 is 14 residues. Trimming pared 0 bases from V and 7 bases from J, leaving 13 bases between.

The V and J genes are TRBV5-6 and TRBJ2-5, with D perhaps matching TRBD1 or TRBD2 (5 bases each). The CDR3 contains 14 residues. The V gene's germline CDR1 is SGHDT and CDR2 YYEEEE. V lost 3 bases and J lost 2, with 11 bases in between. The CDR3 is CASSWDAMQETQYF. CDR3 DNA sequence: TGTGCCAGCAGCTGGGACGCAATGCAAGAGACCCAGTACTTC.

This clonotype was recorded a few times. The rearrangement links TRBV4-3 to TRBJ2-3, with D perhaps TRBD2 (6 bases). The CDR3 is 17 residues long. Germline loops: CDR1 LGHNA, CDR2 YSLEER. Trimming took off 1 base at V and 3 bases at J, with 17 bases between the two ends. Written as DNA, the CDR3 is TGCGCCAGCAGCCAAGCGGGGCCCCTGGGGGGAACAGATACGCAGTATTTT. Protein: CASSQAGPLGGTDTQYF.

This clonotype was seen only a few times. The chain employs TRBV6-5 and TRBJ2-2; D gene uncertain. This CDR3 has 13 amino acids. The germline CDR1 and CDR2 sequences are MNHEY and SVGAGI. V lost 2 bases to trimming and J lost 9 bases, with 10 bases between them. The CDR3: CASSYVASRELFF. As DNA, the CDR3 is TGTGCCAGCAGTTACGTGGCATCCCGGGAGCTGTTTTTT.

This clonotype was seen repeatedly, ten times or more. This chain joins TRBV9 and TRBJ2-5; D could derive from TRBD1 or TRBD2 (5 bases each). CDR3 length equals 15 residues. CDR1 and CDR2 from the germline V gene are SGDLS and YYNGEE. Trimming took off 3 bases at V and 5 bases at J, with 17 bases between the two ends. The CDR3 DNA is TGTGCCAGCAGCGGATACGGGACGGGCGGTGAGACCCAGTACTTC. This codes for CASSGYGTGGETQYF.

The table lists this clonotype with many counts. As DNA, the CDR3 is TGCAGTGCTACACCGACTAGCGGGGACTCCTACAATGAGCAGTTCTTC. Translated: CSATPTSGDSYNEQFF. The chain recombines TRBV20-1 with TRBJ2-1; 11 bases agree with TRBD2. Germline V lookup: CDR1 DFQATT, CDR2 SNEGSKA (reference sequence). The CDR3 length is 16 residues. The ends lost 4 bases at V and 0 bases at J; junction bases unmatched: 5.

This clonotype was observed many times. The chain links TRBV12-3 or TRBV12-4 to TRBJ2-1, with D maybe TRBD2 (5 bases). Trimming took off 2 bases at V and 4 bases at J, with 18 bases between the two ends. CDR3 size: 17 residues. The CDR3 nucleotides read TGTGCCAGCAGTTTACGGCTAGCCGAAGCTGGGTACAATGAGCAGTTCTTC. It is translated as CASSLRLAEAGYNEQFF.

This clonotype was detected only a few times. CDR3 residues: CASSWGGTRQPQHF. Here the CDR3 DNA reads TGTGCCAGCAGTTGGGGCGGCACACGGCAGCCCCAGCATTTT. The chain combines TRBV6-2 or TRBV6-3 with TRBJ1-5, with D maybe TRBD1 (5 bases). The V gene lost 4 bases and the J gene lost 7 bases, with 14 bases spanning the gap. The CDR3 is made up of 14 amino acids. Germline V CDR1 and CDR2: MNHEY, SVGEGT.

The V call is TRBV4-3, the J call TRBJ1-3, with no clear D. The CDR3 spans 16 residues. Trimming pared 2 bases from V and 0 bases from J, leaving 11 bases between. Germline CDR1 LGHNA, CDR2 YSLEER. CDR3 DNA sequence: TGCGCCAGCAGCCAAAATCACGCTTTCTCTGGAAACACCATATATTTT. Its translation is CASSQNHAFSGNTIYF.

This clonotype came up a few times. The chain uses TRBV11-2 and TRBJ2-3, with D uncertain. Trimming took off 3 bases at V and 2 bases at J, with 12 bases between the two ends. Germline values: CDR1 SGHAT, CDR2 FQNNGV. The CDR3 covers 15 residues. The DNA of the CDR3 is TGTGCCAGCAGCTTGGTCCCCCCAGACACAGATACGCAGTATTTT. The encoded protein is CASSLVPPDTDTQYF.

The V and J genes are TRBV29-1 and TRBJ2-5, with D maybe TRBD2 (7 bases). Trimming removed 4 bases from V and 1 base from J, with 19 bases in between. Germline CDR1 is SQVTM and CDR2 is ANQGSEA. The CDR3 is made up of 16 amino acids. CDR3 sequence: CSVGTQGGVFQETQYF. CDR3 DNA: TGCAGCGTTGGAACTCAAGGGGGGGTATTCCAAGAGACCCAGTACTTC. Variable domain in full (rest from reference TRBV29-1 and TRBJ2-5): SAVISQKPSRDICQRGTSLTIQCQVDSQVTMMFWYRQQPGQSLTLIATANQGSEATYESGFVIDKFPISRPNLTFSTLTVSNMSPEDSSIYLCSVGTQGGVFQETQYFGPGTRLLVL.